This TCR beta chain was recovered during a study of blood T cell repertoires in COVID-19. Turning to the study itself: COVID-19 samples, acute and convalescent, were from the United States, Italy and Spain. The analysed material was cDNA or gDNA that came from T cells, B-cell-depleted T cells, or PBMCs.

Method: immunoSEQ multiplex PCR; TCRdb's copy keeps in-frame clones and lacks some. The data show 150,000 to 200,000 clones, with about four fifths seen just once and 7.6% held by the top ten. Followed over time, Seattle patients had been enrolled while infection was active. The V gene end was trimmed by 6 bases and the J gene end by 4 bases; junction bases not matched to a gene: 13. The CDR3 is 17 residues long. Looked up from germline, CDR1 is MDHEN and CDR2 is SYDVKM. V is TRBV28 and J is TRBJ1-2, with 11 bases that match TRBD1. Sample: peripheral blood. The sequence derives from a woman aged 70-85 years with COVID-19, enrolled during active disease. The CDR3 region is CASRFHEGTGGPYGYTF. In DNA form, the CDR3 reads TGTGCCAGCAGATTCCATGAAGGGACAGGGGGACCCTATGGCTACACCTTC.